The TCR beta chain described here comes from a study of radiotherapy plus CTLA-4 blockade in lung cancer. Regarding the study as a whole: In blood, after radiotherapy plus ipilimumab, tumor-derived TCR clones expanded. Early blood T cell clone changes and increased post-radiation serum interferon-beta were reportedly the strongest response predictors.

This clone was seen a single time. As yet, its antigen is unknown. The study gave focal radiation plus ipilimumab CTLA-4 blockade to patients with chemo-refractory metastatic non-small-cell lung cancer. Measured with immunoSEQ multiplex PCR; TCRdb has only the in-frame clones, and not every one. The sample consists of some 90,000 clones, around 87% of them appearing once. Sequenced material: peripheral blood, taken from a patient treated with radiotherapy plus ipilimumab. This receptor was obtained from a human donor with non-small cell lung cancer who had a partial response to radiotherapy plus ipilimumab.

The CDR3 loop reads CASSFMWAEQYF. As DNA, the CDR3 is TGTGCCAGCAGTTTCATGTGGGCCGAGCAGTACTTC. The rearrangement joins TRBV28 to TRBJ2-7; D unresolved. From germline, CDR1 is MDHEN and CDR2 SYDVKM. V lost 3 bases and J lost 6, with 9 bases in between. This CDR3 spans 12 amino acids.